This T cell receptor (beta chain) appears in the sequencing data of a study of radiation and T cells in renal cell carcinoma. Study observations and caveats: From baseline, blood top tumor clonotypes peaked at 2 weeks post-radiation. Baseline intratumoral clonotype presence is unknown without pretreatment biopsies.

Using immunoSEQ multiplex PCR, the repertoire was profiled, and TCRdb retains in-frame clones only, with some absent. The sample shows approximately 110,000 clones, approximately 82% of them seen only once. Concerning this clone itself: Its target is not known.

Time point here: baseline pretreatment blood. Treatment of the sample: 15 Gy SBRT to primary tumor, nephrectomy 4 weeks later. The patient's renal cell carcinoma had clear cell pathology. The TCR comes from a woman aged 55-70 years with renal cell carcinoma. The sequenced sample was blood, obtained from a patient whose treatment included radiotherapy and nephrectomy.

This CDR3 is CATSRGREDTQYF. The CDR3 bases are TGTGCCACCAGCAGAGGAAGGGAAGATACGCAGTATTTT. The genes are TRBV15 and TRBJ2-3; D unresolved. CDR1 is LNHNV, CDR2 YYDKDF, per germline (reference sequence). The CDR3 runs to 13 residues. The V end lost 1 base, the J end lost 5 bases, and 7 bases lay between the germline ends.